This is a list of T cell receptor beta chains from one sample in a study of blood T cell repertoires in COVID-19. TCRdb's copy holds only in-frame clones and misses some; the assay was immunoSEQ multiplex PCR. Of 150,000 or so clones detected, 85% to 90% appear once; the ten largest clones hold around 15%. Sequenced input: peripheral blood. The receptors shown here come from a man younger than 35 with COVID-19, enrolled during active disease. CDR3s include the opening cysteine and the closing phenylalanine or tryptophan. D genes are given only for firm matches. Rows may omit the clone size; those that give it use once, few, many or a size class.

v_call	j_call	d_call	clone_size	cdr3_nt	cdr3_aa
TRBV18	TRBJ2-7	NA	NA	TGTGCCAGCTCACCATACGTGGCAGAAACCTACGAGCAGTACTTC	CASSPYVAETYEQYF
TRBV4-1	TRBJ1-3	TRBD1	NA	TGCGCCAGCAGCCGGGACAGGGAAGGCACTGGAAACACCATATATTTT	CASSRDREGTGNTIYF
TRBV27	TRBJ2-7	NA	NA	TGTGCCAGCAGCCCGGGACTGAGGTACGAGCAGTACTTC	CASSPGLRYEQYF
TRBV5-1	TRBJ2-7	NA	few	TGCGCCAGCAGCTCGGGATCATACGAGCAGTACTTC	CASSSGSYEQYF
TRBV6-5	TRBJ2-7	TRBD1	NA	TGTGCCAGCCGGGGTCGCTTGGCAGGGGGCTTCGAGCAGTACTTC	CASRGRLAGGFEQYF
TRBV6-2/TRBV6-3	TRBJ2-7	NA	NA	TGTGCCAGCAGTTATAGACAGGACTCCTACGAGCAGTACTTC	CASSYRQDSYEQYF
TRBV5-4	TRBJ1-1	NA	NA	TGTGCCAGCAGCTTGACAGGGAACACTGAAGCTTTCTTT	CASSLTGNTEAFF
TRBV28	TRBJ1-4	NA	NA	TGTGCCAGCAGTCCGATGTCGGACAGTCAAAATGAAAAACTGCTTTTT	CASSPMSDSQNEKLLF
TRBV7-9	TRBJ1-2	TRBD1	NA	TGTGCCAGCAGCCGGACAGGGGACGCTGGCTACACCTTC	CASSRTGDAGYTF
TRBV5-1	TRBJ2-1	NA	NA	TGCGCCAGCAGCTTGGGGCTTAAGGAGCAGTTCTTC	CASSLGLKEQFF
TRBV28	TRBJ2-3	NA	once	TGTGCCAGCAGTTTATTAGCGGCTAGCACAGATACGCAGTATTTT	CASSLLAASTDTQYF
TRBV19	TRBJ2-5	NA	NA	TGTGCCAGTAGTATTGTCAGCGGGGAGACCCAGTACTTC	CASSIVSGETQYF
TRBV6-5	TRBJ2-7	TRBD1	NA	TGTGCCAGCAGTTACACCGGGACAGGGGGCTCCTACGAGCAGTACTTC	CASSYTGTGGSYEQYF
TRBV28	TRBJ1-1	NA	NA	TGTGCCAGCAGTTTTTGGCCGATGAACACTGAAGCTTTCTTT	CASSFWPMNTEAFF
TRBV3-1/TRBV3-2	TRBJ1-6	TRBD1	NA	TGTGCCAGCAGCCTATCTACGGGACAGAGATTCTCCTATAATTCACCCCTCCACTTT	CASSLSTGQRFSYNSPLHF
TRBV16	TRBJ2-5	TRBD2	NA	TGTGCCAGCAGCCAATTAGGACTAGCGGTCCAAGAGACCCAGTACTTC	CASSQLGLAVQETQYF
TRBV6-6	TRBJ2-7	NA	NA	TGTGCCAGCAGTTCCTCGGGACTCGAAATCTACGAGCAGTACTTC	CASSSSGLEIYEQYF
TRBV27	TRBJ2-7	TRBD2	once	TGTGCCAGCAGCGAGAGCGGACTAGCGGATATCTCCTACGAGCAGTACTTC	CASSESGLADISYEQYF
TRBV12-3/TRBV12-4	TRBJ2-7	NA	NA	TGTGCCAGCAGTTTACTCTACGAGCAGTACTTC	CASSLLYEQYF
TRBV7-2	TRBJ1-5	TRBD1	NA	TGTGCCAGCAGCTTAACAGGGGAACTCAATCAGCCCCAGCATTTT	CASSLTGELNQPQHF
TRBV7-9	TRBJ1-2	NA	NA	TGTGCCAGCAGCTTAGGAACAGGGCGGGACTATGGCTACACCTTC	CASSLGTGRDYGYTF
TRBV5-1	TRBJ2-2	NA	NA	TGCGCCAGCAACGAGCAGAACACCGGGGAGCTGTTTTTT	CASNEQNTGELFF
TRBV11-1	TRBJ2-3	TRBD2	NA	TGTGCCAGCAGCAACTCCGGGACTAGCGGGAGAAATACGCAGTATTTT	CASSNSGTSGRNTQYF
TRBV7-9	TRBJ1-4	NA	NA	TGTGCCAGCAGCTTTTACAGGGAAAAACTGCTTTTT	CASSFYREKLLF
TRBV20-1	TRBJ2-1	TRBD2	NA	TGCAGTGCTAGTGGGCATCTAGCGGTCAATGAGCAGTTCTTC	CSASGHLAVNEQFF
TRBV4-1	TRBJ2-7	TRBD1	NA	TGCGCCAGCAGCCAAGAACGAGGTCGAGGGACAGGGAGGTACGAGCAGTACTTC	CASSQERGRGTGRYEQYF
TRBV10-3	TRBJ1-4	TRBD1	NA	TGTGCCATCAGTAGGGACAGGGGACCAACTAATGAAAAACTGCTTTTT	CAISRDRGPTNEKLLF
TRBV6-5	TRBJ2-7	TRBD1	NA	TGTGCCAGCACTCCGACAGGGGATCCCTACGAGCAGTACTTC	CASTPTGDPYEQYF
TRBV24-1	TRBJ2-1	NA	NA	TGTGCCACCAGTCGAGCCAGCCAGGCGAATGAGCAGTTCTTC	CATSRASQANEQFF
TRBV7-2	TRBJ1-1	TRBD1	NA	TGTGCCAGCAGCTTAAAAGCCACAGGGGGTATCACTGAAGCTTTCTTT	CASSLKATGGITEAFF
TRBV4-3	TRBJ2-1	TRBD1	NA	TGCGCCAGCAGTCTTGACAGGGCGTCCTACAATGAGCAGTTCTTC	CASSLDRASYNEQFF
TRBV19	TRBJ2-7	TRBD2	NA	TGTGCCAGTAGTATGGGGACTAGCCCGTACGAGCAGTACTTC	CASSMGTSPYEQYF
TRBV7-9	TRBJ1-5	NA	NA	TGTGCCAGCAGCCCGGGTAATAGCAATCAGCCCCAGCATTTT	CASSPGNSNQPQHF
TRBV12-3/TRBV12-4	TRBJ2-7	NA	NA	TGTGCCAGCAGGCCCTCACAGGGAGGGGAGCAGTACTTC	CASRPSQGGEQYF
TRBV14	TRBJ2-1	TRBD1	NA	TGTGCCAGCAGCCAACCAGGGGGCTTCTACAATGAGCAGTTCTTC	CASSQPGGFYNEQFF
TRBV28	TRBJ2-7	TRBD1	NA	TGTGCCAGCAGGAGGACAGGGGGATCCTACGAGCAGTACTTC	CASRRTGGSYEQYF
TRBV24-1	TRBJ2-7	TRBD1	NA	TGTGCCACCAGTGAGGGGACAGGGGGGATTTACGAGCAGTACTTC	CATSEGTGGIYEQYF
TRBV29-1	TRBJ1-3	TRBD1	NA	TGCAGCGTTGGAGACAGGGTTGGAAACACCATATATTTT	CSVGDRVGNTIYF
TRBV2	TRBJ2-2	NA	few	TGTGCCAGCAGTGACCGCCGGACAGCCCACGGGGAGCTGTTTTTT	CASSDRRTAHGELFF
TRBV5-4	TRBJ1-1	NA	NA	TGTGCCAGCAGCTTGGTACAGGGACCCACTGAAGCTTTCTTT	CASSLVQGPTEAFF
TRBV29-1	TRBJ1-1	TRBD1	NA	TGCAGCGCTACAGGGGCCGGGAACACTGAAGCTTTCTTT	CSATGAGNTEAFF
TRBV29-1	TRBJ2-4	TRBD1	NA	TGCAGCGTGCCGGGGACAGGGACCAAAAACATTCAGTACTTC	CSVPGTGTKNIQYF
TRBV2	TRBJ1-2	TRBD1	NA	TGTGCCAGCAGTCCGGACAGGGGCGACTATGGCTACACCTTC	CASSPDRGDYGYTF
TRBV21-1	TRBJ2-1	NA	NA	TGTGCCAGCAGCAATAGCGGGACAATATACAATGAGCAGTTCTTC	CASSNSGTIYNEQFF
TRBV12-5	TRBJ2-2	NA	once	TGTGCTAGTGGTTTGGTTTCCGGGTACGGCACCGGGGAGCTGTTTTTT	CASGLVSGYGTGELFF
TRBV18	TRBJ2-2	NA	NA	TGTGCCAGCTCACCCTCCCTCTCGGGGAGGCTGTTTTTT	CASSPSLSGRLFF
TRBV10-3	TRBJ2-5	TRBD2	NA	TGTGCCTCCCGGACTAGCGTCCAAGAGACCCAGTACTTC	CASRTSVQETQYF
TRBV6-4	TRBJ2-5	TRBD2	NA	TGTGCCAGCACCGGGGCGGGGGGCCGTGAGACCCAGTACTTC	CASTGAGGRETQYF
TRBV5-6	TRBJ1-1	TRBD1	once	TGTGCCAGCAGCACCCCCAGGGTGGGGACAGTGAAGAACACTGAAGCTTTCTTT	CASSTPRVGTVKNTEAFF
TRBV7-2	TRBJ1-6	NA	NA	TGTGCCAGCAGCCTCGGGTGGGATAATTCACCCCTCCACTTT	CASSLGWDNSPLHF
TRBV9	TRBJ1-3	NA	NA	TGTGCCAGCAGCGTAGAGGACTTTTCTGGAAACACCATATATTTT	CASSVEDFSGNTIYF
TRBV5-4	TRBJ1-5	NA	NA	TGTGCCAGCAGCCCCGGGAGGGGGAGGAATCAGCCCCAGCATTTT	CASSPGRGRNQPQHF
TRBV29-1	TRBJ2-7	TRBD1	NA	TGCAGCACCGGAGGGACAGGGAGTTACGAGCAGTACTTC	CSTGGTGSYEQYF
TRBV2	TRBJ2-1	TRBD2	NA	TGTGCCAGCAGTGAATTCGCTAGCGGAAAAGTCTACAATGAGCAGTTCTTC	CASSEFASGKVYNEQFF
TRBV27	TRBJ2-7	NA	NA	TGTGCCCGCGGAGTTATTGACAGGAACGGAGAGGACGAGAAGTACTTC	CARGVIDRNGEDEKYF
TRBV3-1/TRBV3-2	TRBJ2-7	NA	NA	TGTGCCAGCAGCCGAGCACAGGTCCGGGGGTCCTACGAGCAGTACTTC	CASSRAQVRGSYEQYF
TRBV5-4	TRBJ2-5	NA	NA	TGTGCCAGCAGGCATAAGGAGCGGGAGACCCAGTACTTC	CASRHKERETQYF
TRBV6-5	TRBJ1-1	TRBD1	NA	TGTGCCAGCAGGCAATTCTACAGGGGGCACACTGAAGCTTTCTTT	CASRQFYRGHTEAFF
TRBV7-8	TRBJ2-5	NA	NA	TGTGCCAGCAGCTCTCAGGCGGGGGCCCCGGAGACCCAGTACTTC	CASSSQAGAPETQYF